The 16 T cell receptor beta chains presented below share a single source sample, sequenced in a study of shared clonotypes between healthy human individuals. Only in-frame clones appear in the TCRdb table, and some are missing; sequencing was by immunoSEQ multiplex PCR. The sample holds about 2.3 million clones, about 90% seen once. Sequenced input: naive CD4+ T cells from PBMCs. Subset given: CD45RA+ positively selected. These receptors were collected from a young man in good health. Some clones in this sample may be carry-over from other donors' samples.

The V gene is TRBV4-1, the J gene TRBJ2-1, with 11 bases that match TRBD2. Looked up from germline, CDR1 is MGHRA and CDR2 is YSYEKL. The junction had 10 bases not matched to a gene; V was cut back by 6 bases and J by 3 bases. This CDR3 comprises 17 residues. This CDR3 is CASRQTTGTSGYNEQFF. Written as DNA, the CDR3 is TGCGCCAGCAGACAGACCACCGGGACTAGCGGCTACAATGAGCAGTTCTTC.

The V gene is TRBV12-5, the J gene TRBJ2-2, with 10 nucleotides matching TRBD1. With 1 base clipped from V and 5 bases from J, the junction kept 1 base outside the gene matches. Per the germline V gene, CDR1 is LGHNT and CDR2 is FRNRAP. The CDR3 loop spans 15 amino acids. CDR3 in DNA: TGTGCTAGTGGTTTGGGGACAGGGGGTACCGGGGAGCTGTTTTTT. This sequence encodes CASGLGTGGTGELFF.

This chain connects TRBV19 to TRBJ1-3; no clear D gene. Trimming took 3 bases from V and 2 from J, leaving 8 bases between them. CDR3 size: 14 residues. The V gene's germline CDR1 is LNHDA and CDR2 SQIVND (reference sequence). Written as DNA, the CDR3 is TGTGCCAGTAGTATCGACGGGGCTGGAAACACCATATATTTT. This encodes CASSIDGAGNTIYF.

The chain recombines TRBV18 with TRBJ1-1; D unclear. The germline V gene encodes CDR1 KGHSH and CDR2 LQKENI. V was pared by 6 bases and J by 1 base, with 6 bases between. The CDR3 extends over 12 amino acids. In DNA, the CDR3 is TGTGCCAGCTCGCACTCGAACACTGAAGCTTTCTTT. It is translated as CASSHSNTEAFF.

V gene TRBV7-3 combines with J gene TRBJ2-5; 8 nucleotides agree with TRBD1. The CDR3 runs to 16 residues. Germline trimming cut 0 bases from V and 5 bases from J; bases unmatched to any gene: 8. Per germline, CDR1 SGHTA and CDR2 FQGTGA. CDR3 DNA: TGTGCCAGCAGCTTAACGGGGTCAGGGGGCGTCGAGACCCAGTACTTC. Amino acids: CASSLTGSGGVETQYF.

This chain links TRBV9 with TRBJ2-1; 10 bases are a match to TRBD2. The germline V gene encodes CDR1 SGDLS and CDR2 YYNGEE. V trimming: 4 bases; J trimming: 9 bases; junction bases outside the gene matches: 13. The CDR3 runs to 16 residues. DNA of the CDR3: TGTGCCAGCAGCACCCGGGCAAGCGGGAGGGCCGGTGAGCAGTTCTTC. Its protein product is CASSTRASGRAGEQFF.

The chain combines TRBV9 with TRBJ2-3; D not certain. V lost 6 bases and J lost 0, with 11 bases in between. Germline V gene data show CDR1 as SGDLS and CDR2 as YYNGEE. CDR3 length equals 14 residues. The CDR3 sequence: CASNFGTSTDTQYF. The DNA of the CDR3 is TGTGCCAGCAATTTCGGAACTAGCACAGATACGCAGTATTTT.

This clone was seen a single time. V and J are TRBV6-1 and TRBJ2-7, with 11 bases identical to TRBD1. V lost 5 bases, J lost 12 bases, and 9 bases stayed unmatched. This CDR3 region has 13 residues. The V gene's germline CDR1 is MNHNS and CDR2 SASEGT. CDR3 in DNA: TGTGCCAGCAGTCTGGACAGGGGGCAAATTACGTACTTC. This gives the protein CASSLDRGQITYF.

The chain couples TRBV11-2 to TRBJ1-1, with D uncertain. The germline CDR1 and CDR2 sequences are SGHAT and FQNNGV. The V end was cut by 5 bases, the J end by 3 bases, with 10 bases between. This CDR3 is built from 13 residues. CDR3 amino acids: CASSTQEHTEAFF. Written as DNA, the CDR3 is TGTGCCAGCAGCACTCAAGAACACACTGAAGCTTTCTTT. Looking up the rest from reference TRBV11-2 and TRBJ1-1 gives the full variable domain: EAGVAQSPRYKIIEKRQSVAFWCNPISGHATLYWYQQILGQGPKLLIQFQNNGVVDDSQLPKDRFSAERLKGVDSTLKIQPAKLEDSAVYLCASSTQEHTEAFFGQGTRLTVV.

The chain recombines TRBV29-1 with TRBJ1-2, with TRBD1 matching over 7 bases. Trimming cost V 6 bases and J 2 bases; bases outside gene matches: 9. This CDR3 region has 14 residues. Germline V gene data show CDR1 as SQVTM and CDR2 as ANQGSEA. This CDR3 is CSVARQGPNYGYTF. The DNA for the CDR3 is TGCAGCGTCGCGCGACAGGGACCAAACTATGGCTACACCTTC. Together with reference TRBV29-1 and TRBJ1-2, the CDR3 gives the full variable domain: SAVISQKPSRDICQRGTSLTIQCQVDSQVTMMFWYRQQPGQSLTLIATANQGSEATYESGFVIDKFPISRPNLTFSTLTVSNMSPEDSSIYLCSVARQGPNYGYTFGSGTRLTVV.

V and J are TRBV5-1 and TRBJ2-7, with 10 bases matching TRBD2. The CDR3 consists of 15 residues. J lost 6 bases, V lost 2 bases, and 8 bases had no gene match. Germline assignment: CDR1 SGHRS and CDR2 YFSETQ. DNA of the CDR3: TGCGCCAGCAGCTTCCTAGCGGGAGTACCTTCCGAGCAGTACTTC. Translated: CASSFLAGVPSEQYF.

The J gene is TRBJ1-5, the V gene TRBV9, with no clear D. Germline loops: CDR1 SGDLS, CDR2 YYNGEE. The CDR3 is 14 residues long. V lost 2 bases and J 11 bases, leaving 17 bases between the germline ends. The CDR3 nucleotides are TGTGCCAGCAGCGTTCTGGATAGGACGAGAGCCCAGCATTTT. This codes for CASSVLDRTRAQHF.

This chain links TRBV28 with TRBJ2-1, with 7 bases matching TRBD2. The CDR3 covers 14 residues. CDR1 is MDHEN, CDR2 SYDVKM, per germline. V lost 6 bases to trimming and J lost 4 bases; unmatched junction nucleotides: 6. The CDR3 spells CASRSSGLYNEQFF. The CDR3, as DNA: TGTGCCAGCAGAAGTAGCGGGCTATACAATGAGCAGTTCTTC.

The rearrangement joins TRBV27 to TRBJ2-5; TRBD1 matches 7 bases. The CDR3 extends over 16 amino acids. Germline V gene sequence: CDR1 MNHEY, CDR2 SMNVEV (reference sequence). The ends lost 3 bases at V and 5 bases at J; junction bases unmatched: 12. The CDR3 coding sequence is TGTGCCAGCAGTTTTGAGACAGGGAACCCGCGTGAGACCCAGTACTTC. The encoded protein is CASSFETGNPRETQYF.

A note on this clone: The sample contains more than one DNA sequence encoding this CDR3. This chain links TRBV5-1 with TRBJ2-1; D is perhaps TRBD2 (6 bases). V was shortened by 2 bases and J by 7 bases, with 10 bases between the two germline ends. CDR1 and CDR2 (germline): SGHRS, YFSETQ. This CDR3 comprises 13 residues. DNA for the CDR3: TGCGCCAGCAGCTTTGGGGGGTATAATGAGCAGTTCTTC. This sequence encodes CASSFGGYNEQFF.

This rearrangement joins TRBV9 to TRBJ2-1, with D possibly called TRBD1 or TRBD2 (5 bases each). V was trimmed by 3 bases and J by 5 bases, leaving 18 bases between them. The CDR3 is 16 residues long. Germline CDR1 is SGDLS and CDR2 is YYNGEE. The CDR3 sequence: CASSGAQRGLDNEQFF. As DNA, the CDR3 is TGTGCCAGCAGCGGAGCACAGAGGGGTCTAGACAATGAGCAGTTCTTC.